The source of this T cell receptor beta chain is a study of blood T cell repertoires in COVID-19 (dated by TCRdb to 2018 to 2021). Background on the whole study: Samples covering the acute and convalescent phases of COVID-19 were provided by collaborators in the United States, Italy and Spain. The material from the prospective study consisted of cDNA or gDNA derived from T cells, B-cell-depleted T cells, or PBMCs. Subjects who had been exposed to COVID-19, were actively infected with it, or had recovered from it provided the deeply sampled blood TCRbeta repertoires that made up the dataset. A freely available public database, intended as a resource for researchers studying the immune response to SARS-CoV-2, is where the repertoires were released. The samples were drawn from two sources: the first 160 participants of the ongoing ImmuneRACE study, and 1,200 or so subjects contributed by 6 global collaborators. Nearly every sample came with metadata listing a de-identified subject ID, COVID-19 status, age in years and sex. Where available, HLA class I and class II types were obtained from metadata supplied by the sample provider rather than from assay-based typing. Results and caveats for the whole study, not just this receptor: The quantity of clinical and demographic metadata differed by source and by participant and was supplied without curation.

Each collaborating institution followed its own protocols to collect whole blood in K2EDTA tubes. For TCRbeta analysis, collaborators shipped samples in one of three forms: frozen whole blood, isolated PBMCs, or DNA extracted from either of those sample types. Looking up the germline V gene yields CDR1 SNHLY and CDR2 FYNNEI. The CDR3, cysteine through phenylalanine, is 14 amino acids long. The kept DNA is CDR3 alone, 42 bases in frame from the first base. As for this clone: There is no known antigen for this receptor. One end of the junction fails to match germline, which may point to a read error.

The immunoSEQ Assay, a bias-controlled multiplex PCR, was used to amplify TCRbeta CDR3 regions from genomic DNA. Per the original workflow: Nucleated cell counts per sample were estimated from amplification of reference gene primers within the assay. Sequence reads were collapsed and filtered to measure the absolute abundance of every unique TCRbeta CDR3 rearrangement. Productive Simpson clonality was computed per sample as the square root of Simpson's diversity index over productive rearrangements. TCRdb took this table from immuneACCESS and kept in-frame rearrangements with V and J called. Such tables lack part of the clones; where checked against another copy, unresolved V genes explain under half of the gap, and the rest is unexplained. V and J calls and clone size are as listed in that table; D and trimming were resolved from the DNA. The sample records under 45,000 clones, just under 85% of which are singletons. The ten largest clones capture roughly 5.3% of the sample.

This chain is built from TRBV2 and TRBJ1-4; matching of 6 bases hints at TRBD1 as the D gene. Source material: peripheral blood. The clonotype originates from a man aged 50 to 59 with active COVID-19. The DNA reads as follows: TGTGCGAGCAGAATGGGACAAAGCTCGGAAAAACTGTTTTTT. Its protein product is CASRMGQSSEKLFF. The CDR3 plus the reference TRBV2 and TRBJ1-4 genes for the other parts give the full variable domain: EPEVTQTPSHQVTQMGQEVILRCVPISNHLYFYWYRQILGQKVEFLVSFYNNEISEKSEIFDDQFSVERPDGSNFTLKIRSTKLEDSAMYFCASRMGQSSEKLFFGSGTQLSVL.